These 28 T cell receptor beta chains came from one sample sequenced in a study of blood T cell repertoires in COVID-19. Using immunoSEQ multiplex PCR, the repertoire was profiled, and TCRdb retains in-frame clones only, with some absent. The profile covers about 210,000 clones, with roughly 94% appearing a single time and approximately 1.2% taken by the ten largest. Sequencing used peripheral blood. The receptors were gathered from a man in his thirties or forties with acute or convalescent COVID-19.

This chain uses TRBV19 with TRBJ2-2; no reliable D call. This CDR3 region has 15 residues. Between the trimmed V and J ends, which lost 6 bases and 2 bases, there was a span of 13 bases. From germline, CDR1 is LNHDA and CDR2 SQIVND (reference sequence). CDR3 sequence (DNA): TGTGCCAGTAGCCCCACAGTGACAAACACCGGGGAGCTGTTTTTT. This codes for CASSPTVTNTGELFF.

This chain links TRBV19 with TRBJ1-5; a possible D gene is TRBD1 (6 bases). CDR1 and CDR2 (germline): LNHDA, SQIVND (reference sequence). V lost 6 bases to trimming and J lost 4 bases, with 16 bases between them. The CDR3 is 15 amino acids. CDR3 bases: TGTGCCAGTAGCTTTGAGGGTACAGGGAATCAGCCCCAGCATTTT. Translation gives CASSFEGTGNQPQHF.

The chain couples TRBV7-8 to TRBJ2-7, with TRBD1 identical over 10 bases. J was trimmed by 7 bases and V by 3 bases; bases with no gene match: 9. Germline V gene lookup returns CDR1 SGHVS and CDR2 FQNEAQ. This CDR3 contains 15 residues. The CDR3 DNA is TGTGCCAGCAGCTTTTCGACAGGGGGCCTTGGTGAGCAGTACTTC. Translation gives CASSFSTGGLGEQYF.

This chain's CDR3 is CASSYMGRGTGELFF. CDR3 sequence (DNA): TGTGCCAGCAGCTACATGGGGCGGGGAACCGGGGAGCTGTTTTTT. The chain is built from TRBV7-3 and TRBJ2-2; maybe TRBD2 (6 bases). This CDR3 spans 15 amino acids. Germline values: CDR1 SGHTA, CDR2 FQGTGA. Trimming cost V 4 bases and J 5 bases, with 14 bases left between them.

The chain employs TRBV6-5 and TRBJ2-3, with 7 bases lining up with TRBD2. The CDR3 is made up of 14 amino acids. With 7 bases clipped from V and 2 bases from J, the junction kept 6 bases outside the gene matches. In germline, CDR1 is MNHEY, CDR2 SVGAGI. This chain's CDR3 is CASTRAGSTDTQYF. CDR3 DNA sequence: TGTGCCAGCACCCGAGCGGGGTCCACAGATACGCAGTATTTT.

The rearrangement joins TRBV9 to TRBJ2-7; a weak D match, TRBD1 (6 bases). The CDR3 consists of 16 residues. The V end lost 2 bases, the J end lost 0 bases, and 15 bases lay between the germline ends. Germline CDR1 reads SGDLS; CDR2 reads YYNGEE. The CDR3 DNA reads TGTGCCAGCAGCGTGACAGGAACCTCCACCTCCTACGAGCAGTACTTC. Amino acids: CASSVTGTSTSYEQYF.

The chain employs TRBV29-1 and TRBJ1-2; 9 bases match TRBD1. Losses at the gene ends were 6 bases for V and 8 bases for J; bases not matched to a gene: 13. In germline, CDR1 is SQVTM, CDR2 ANQGSEA. The CDR3 spans 14 residues. The CDR3 DNA reads as TGCAGCGTCGAAACCGGGACAGGGCAAATAGGCTACACCTTC. Protein: CSVETGTGQIGYTF.

The chain couples TRBV6-5 to TRBJ1-1, with 9 positions matching TRBD1. The CDR3 is made up of 15 amino acids. J lost 4 bases, V lost 6 bases, and 9 bases had no gene match. Germline V gene sequence: CDR1 MNHEY, CDR2 SVGAGI. CDR3 protein: CASSTGTGYLTEAFF. In DNA, the CDR3 is TGTGCCAGCAGCACCGGGACAGGGTACCTCACTGAAGCTTTCTTT.

The genes are TRBV30 and TRBJ1-4, with D unclear. Trimming removed 4 bases at V and 8 bases at J, with 14 bases between. Germline loops: CDR1 GTSNPN, CDR2 SVGIG (reference sequence). The CDR3 is 13 amino acids. DNA of the CDR3: TGTGCCTGGACCCCCCAGATGATCGAAAAACTGTTTTTT. This encodes CAWTPQMIEKLFF.

V gene TRBV30 combines with J gene TRBJ2-7; 11 positions match TRBD1. V lost 2 bases and J lost 2; bases outside the gene matches: 5. The CDR3 covers 15 residues. Germline V gives CDR1 GTSNPN, CDR2 SVGIG (reference sequence). The CDR3 region has the DNA TGTGCCTGGAGTCCCCCGGGACAGGGGGCCTACGAGCAGTACTTC. This translates into CAWSPPGQGAYEQYF.

The chain combines TRBV5-1 with TRBJ2-7, with 8 nucleotides matching TRBD2. CDR1 SGHRS and CDR2 YFSETQ come from the germline V gene. This CDR3 has 15 amino acids. With 1 base clipped from V and 0 bases from J, the junction kept 3 bases outside the gene matches. CDR3 DNA: TGCGCCAGCAGCTTGACTAGCGGAAGCTCCTACGAGCAGTACTTC. This gives the protein CASSLTSGSSYEQYF. The full variable domain, with the rest looked up from reference TRBV5-1 and TRBJ2-7, is KAGVTQTPRYLIKTRGQQVTLSCSPISGHRSVSWYQQTPGQGLQFLFEYFSETQRNKGNFPGRFSGRQFSNSRSEMNVSTLELGDSALYLCASSLTSGSSYEQYFGPGTRLTVT.

The chain links TRBV6-5 to TRBJ1-3; TRBD1 might be the D (5 bases). Germline assignment: CDR1 MNHEY and CDR2 SVGAGI. The CDR3 is 14 amino acids. The V end was cut by 5 bases, the J end by 4 bases, with 12 bases between. The CDR3 here is CASSHPRQGNTIYF. DNA for the CDR3: TGTGCCAGCAGTCACCCGCGACAGGGAAACACCATATATTTT.

This sequence joins TRBV5-1 and TRBJ2-5; maybe TRBD2 (7 bases). Germline values: CDR1 SGHRS, CDR2 YFSETQ. The CDR3 is made up of 18 amino acids. The V end lost 4 bases, the J end lost 6 bases, and 28 bases lay between the germline ends. In nucleotides, the CDR3 is TGCGCCAGCAGCCAGCAATGGGGGGGCTCGTCAATTTCGCAGACCCAGTACTTC. Its translation is CASSQQWGGSSISQTQYF. The variable domain in full, completed from reference TRBV5-1 and TRBJ2-5, reads KAGVTQTPRYLIKTRGQQVTLSCSPISGHRSVSWYQQTPGQGLQFLFEYFSETQRNKGNFPGRFSGRQFSNSRSEMNVSTLELGDSALYLCASSQQWGGSSISQTQYFGPGTRLLVL.

V gene TRBV7-9 combines with J gene TRBJ2-4, with a possible D match to TRBD2 (5 bases). CDR1 is SEHNR and CDR2 is FQNEAQ in the germline V gene (reference sequence). V gave up 5 bases and J gave up 4 bases, with 9 bases separating them. This CDR3 region has 13 residues. The CDR3 here is CASSIPGKNIQYF. In DNA, the CDR3 is TGTGCCAGCAGCATTCCGGGAAAAAACATTCAGTACTTC. Looking up the rest from reference TRBV7-9 and TRBJ2-4 gives the full variable domain: DTGVSQNPRHKITKRGQNVTFRCDPISEHNRLYWYRQTLGQGPEFLTYFQNEAQLEKSRLLSDRFSAERPKGSFSTLEIQRTEQGDSAMYLCASSIPGKNIQYFGAGTRLSVL.

The V gene is TRBV5-1, the J gene TRBJ2-7, with 8 positions matching TRBD2. The CDR3 runs 18 residues. Losses at the gene ends were 4 bases for V and 1 base for J; bases not matched to a gene: 16. Germline V gene sequence: CDR1 SGHRS, CDR2 YFSETQ. CDR3 coding DNA: TGCGCCAGCAGCCAGCAGCCCGGAGGAGCGGGAGTATCCTACGAGCAGTACTTC. Its protein is CASSQQPGGAGVSYEQYF.

V gene TRBV5-1 combines with J gene TRBJ2-7; 8 bases match TRBD1. CDR1 SGHRS and CDR2 YFSETQ come from the germline V gene. The CDR3 extends over 14 amino acids. V shed 1 base and J 7 bases; nucleotides not matched to a gene: 7. The DNA for the CDR3 is TGCGCCAGCAGCTTGCTTGCAGGGGGCAATGAGCAGTACTTC. Protein sequence: CASSLLAGGNEQYF.

The CDR3 DNA reads TGTGCCAGCAGCTTAGCCTCTTCTAGCGGGGTCCCCTACGAGCAGTACTTC. Its protein product is CASSLASSSGVPYEQYF. The V gene is TRBV11-2, the J gene TRBJ2-7; TRBD2 aligns across 9 bases. This CDR3 contains 17 residues. With 1 base clipped from V and 2 bases from J, the junction kept 9 bases outside the gene matches. Per the germline V gene, CDR1 is SGHAT and CDR2 is FQNNGV.

V usage is TRBV5-6 and J usage is TRBJ2-7; D gene ambiguous. This CDR3 is built from 13 residues. In germline, CDR1 is SGHDT, CDR2 YYEEEE. V shed 4 bases and J shed 4 bases, with 12 bases lying between them. CDR3 in DNA: TGTGCCAGCAGCCCGATCGCCGCGTACGAGCAGTACTTC. It yields the protein CASSPIAAYEQYF.

The genes are TRBV7-9 and TRBJ2-7; D call uncertain. The CDR3 is 15 amino acids. V was cut by 5 bases and J by 2 bases, with 16 bases left in between. Germline loops: CDR1 SEHNR, CDR2 FQNEAQ (reference sequence). For the CDR3, the DNA is TGTGCCAGCAGCCCCGCAGGTCCTCAGGCCTACGAGCAGTACTTC. Amino acid sequence: CASSPAGPQAYEQYF. Together with reference TRBV7-9 and TRBJ2-7, the CDR3 gives the full variable domain: DTGVSQNPRHKITKRGQNVTFRCDPISEHNRLYWYRQTLGQGPEFLTYFQNEAQLEKSRLLSDRFSAERPKGSFSTLEIQRTEQGDSAMYLCASSPAGPQAYEQYFGPGTRLTVT.

This clone was observed once. The gene calls are TRBV28 and TRBJ1-5; 9 bases fit TRBD1. This CDR3 contains 15 residues. The V gene end was trimmed by 7 bases and the J gene end by 7 bases; junction bases not matched to a gene: 11. Germline V gene data show CDR1 as MDHEN and CDR2 as SYDVKM. The CDR3 region is CASKKDRGGGQPQHF. The CDR3 DNA sequence: TGTGCCAGCAAAAAGGACAGGGGAGGAGGCCAGCCCCAGCATTTT.

The chain employs TRBV5-1 and TRBJ2-7; 8 bases match TRBD2. CDR3 length: 15 residues. Germline V CDR1 and CDR2: SGHRS, YFSETQ. Germline trimming cut 4 bases from V and 1 base from J; bases unmatched to any gene: 7. CDR3 residues: CASSRTSGGSYEQYF. The CDR3 bases are TGCGCCAGCAGCCGAACTAGCGGCGGTTCCTACGAGCAGTACTTC.

This rearrangement joins TRBV5-6 to TRBJ2-3; TRBD1 matches at 7 bases. Trimming removed 2 bases from V and 4 bases from J; junction bases left unmatched: 4. This CDR3 comprises 14 residues. In germline, CDR1 is SGHDT, CDR2 YYEEEE. CDR3 in amino acids: CASSFRQGADTQYF. The CDR3 coding sequence is TGTGCCAGCAGCTTTAGACAGGGAGCAGATACGCAGTATTTT.

The genes are TRBV9 and TRBJ2-2, with TRBD1 identical over 11 bases. Germline CDR1 SGDLS, CDR2 YYNGEE. The V and J ends lost 1 base and 6 bases, in that order; junction bases with no gene match: 8. CDR3 length equals 17 residues. The CDR3, as DNA: TGTGCCAGCAGCGTACTGGGTCGGACAGGGGGCGCCGGGGAGCTGTTTTTT. Its translation is CASSVLGRTGGAGELFF.

The chain employs TRBV5-5 and TRBJ1-2; possibly TRBD1 for D (6 bases). V was trimmed by 3 bases and J by 6 bases, leaving 12 bases between them. The CDR3 loop spans 13 amino acids. Germline V lookup: CDR1 SGHKS, CDR2 YYEKEE (reference sequence). CDR3 loop: CASSSRGGNGYTF. The CDR3 coding sequence is TGTGCCAGCAGCTCGAGGGGGGGTAATGGCTACACCTTC.

The chain uses TRBV7-2 and TRBJ2-4; D is unresolved. The germline V gene encodes CDR1 SGHTA and CDR2 FQGNSA. The CDR3 has 13 residues. The V gene lost 1 base and the J gene lost 8 bases, with 9 bases spanning the gap. As DNA, the CDR3 is TGTGCCAGCAGCTTAGGACCCGCGGACATTCAGTACTTC. Translated: CASSLGPADIQYF.

The chain carries TRBV30 and TRBJ1-1; the D gene is possibly TRBD1 (6 bases). Trimming stripped 4 bases from V and 8 bases from J, with 23 bases between. Germline V gives CDR1 GTSNPN, CDR2 SVGIG (reference sequence). The CDR3 covers 15 residues. CDR3 in DNA: TGTGCCTGGACGTACCGCGGGGGCCCGTTAATAGAAGCTTTCTTT. It codes for CAWTYRGGPLIEAFF.

This clone was detected only a few times. The genes are TRBV5-8 and TRBJ1-5; 9 bases are shared with TRBD1. Per germline, CDR1 SGHTS and CDR2 YDEGEE. J lost 2 bases, V lost 9 bases, and 12 bases had no gene match. The CDR3 is 16 residues long. The CDR3 sequence is CATPGQGSRGNQPQHF. CDR3 DNA sequence: TGTGCCACTCCGGGACAGGGCTCTCGGGGCAATCAGCCCCAGCATTTT.

The chain has TRBV7-3 and TRBJ2-5; 12 bases fit TRBD2. This CDR3 region has 16 residues. Germline trimming cut 5 bases from V and 2 bases from J; bases unmatched to any gene: 6. Germline V CDR1 and CDR2: SGHTA, FQGTGA. The CDR3: CASSARLAGEQETQYF. The CDR3 coding sequence is TGTGCCAGCAGCGCCAGACTAGCGGGGGAGCAAGAGACCCAGTACTTC.